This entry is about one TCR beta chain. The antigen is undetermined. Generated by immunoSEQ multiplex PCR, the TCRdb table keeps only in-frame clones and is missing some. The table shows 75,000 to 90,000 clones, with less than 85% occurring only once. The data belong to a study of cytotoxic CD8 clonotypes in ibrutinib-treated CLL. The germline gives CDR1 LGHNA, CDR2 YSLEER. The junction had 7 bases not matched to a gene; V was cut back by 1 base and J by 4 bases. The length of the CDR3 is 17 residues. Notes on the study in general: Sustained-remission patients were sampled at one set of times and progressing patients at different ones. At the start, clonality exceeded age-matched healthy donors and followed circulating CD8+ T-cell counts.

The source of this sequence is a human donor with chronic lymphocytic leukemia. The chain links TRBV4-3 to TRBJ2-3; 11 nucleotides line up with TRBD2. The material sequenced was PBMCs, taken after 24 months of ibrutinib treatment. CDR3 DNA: TGCGCCAGCAGCCAAGTGGGCCTAGCGGGAGGTTCAGATACGCAGTATTTT. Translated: CASSQVGLAGGSDTQYF.